A selection of T cell receptor beta chains follows, all from one sample in a study of blood T cell repertoires in COVID-19. TCRdb's table, derived via immunoSEQ multiplex PCR, lists solely in-frame clones and lacks some. The repertoire holds approximately 290,000 clones, about nine tenths seen once, with 1.1% in the top ten. The sample consisted of PBMCs or T cells enriched from blood (not recorded which). The receptors were gathered from a woman aged 25 to 39 who had recovered from COVID-19. The CDR3 runs from the conserved cysteine through the conserved F or W. Fields, in order: J gene, V gene, clone size, D gene, CDR3 length, CDR3 DNA, CDR3 protein. D genes are given only for firm matches. For some rows the clone size is stated as once, few or many, or as a class when expanded; others skip it.

TRBJ1-2,TRBV30,once,TRBD1,13,TGTGCCTGGAGAAGGCAGGGGGACTATGGCTACACCTTC,CAWRRQGDYGYTF
TRBJ1-4,TRBV7-9,-,-,16,TGTGCCAGCAGTCATCCAAGGAAAGGGGATACTGAAAAACTGTTTTTT,CASSHPRKGDTEKLFF
TRBJ1-1,TRBV7-2,-,TRBD1,14,TGTGCCAGCAGACCCAGGGGGCCGGACACTGAAGCTTTCTTT,CASRPRGPDTEAFF
TRBJ1-3,TRBV19,-,TRBD1,15,TGTGCCAGTAGTATACAGGGGGCTCGTGGAAACACCATATATTTT,CASSIQGARGNTIYF
TRBJ1-1,TRBV7-8,-,-,13,TGTGCCAGCGCATGGGGCGTGAACACTGAAGCTTTCTTT,CASAWGVNTEAFF
TRBJ2-7,TRBV2,-,-,13,TGTGCCAGCAGTAGTCAGGGGATGAACGAGCAGTACTTC,CASSSQGMNEQYF
TRBJ1-5,TRBV6-2/TRBV6-3,-,TRBD1,12,TGTGCCAGCAGTTCTACAGGGGGGCCCCAGCATTTT,CASSSTGGPQHF
TRBJ2-7,TRBV3-1/TRBV3-2,few,-,13,TGTGCCAGCAGCCAAGATCGGGTTATCGAGCAGTACTTC,CASSQDRVIEQYF
TRBJ2-7,TRBV4-1,-,-,13,TGCGCCAGCAGTCGGGGGACAGCCTACGAGCAGTACTTC,CASSRGTAYEQYF
TRBJ2-3,TRBV5-6,once,TRBD2,16,TGTGCCAGCAGCTTGGTCGCTAGCGGGAGAACAGATACGCAGTATTTT,CASSLVASGRTDTQYF
TRBJ1-1,TRBV18,few,-,12,TGTGCCAGCTTGGGGCTGAACACTGAAGCTTTCTTT,CASLGLNTEAFF
TRBJ1-4,TRBV4-2,-,TRBD1,16,TGTGCCAGCAGCCAAGTTGGTGGACAGGGGAGAGAAAAACTGTTTTTT,CASSQVGGQGREKLFF
TRBJ2-6,TRBV6-4,-,-,15,TGTGCCAGCAGTGAGGCCGACACTGGGGCCAACGTCCTGACTTTC,CASSEADTGANVLTF
TRBJ1-4,TRBV28,few,TRBD1,18,TGTGCCAGCAGGGTAACAGGGGCCATGACACCAACTAATGAAAAACTGTTTTTT,CASRVTGAMTPTNEKLFF